A single T cell receptor (beta chain) is shown here with its context. What this receptor recognizes is not known. No per-base quality is available; no much larger clone lies one base away. The data belong to a study of T cell repertoires in cytomegalovirus infection (dated by TCRdb to between 2019 and 2020). Concerning the study at large: The HLA type of each donor mattered for the analysis, because public TCR beta signatures pointed to carriage of CMV infection along with the matching HLA type.

CDR1 and CDR2, looked up from the germline V gene, are SGHDN and FVKESK. The trim is 5 bases for V and 0 bases for J, with a gap of 11 bases between the germline ends. Spanning cysteine to phenylalanine, the CDR3 consists of 15 amino acids. Here the CDR3 DNA is all that survives: 45 bases in frame from base 1. Instrument on record: Illumina HiSeq 1500. The public reads were quality trimmed at Q25 with fastp and then assembled into clones with MiXCR by TCRdb, keeping productive beta chains. Each CDR3 protein gets just one entry, which takes the most common genes and DNA from the rows behind it. The sample includes around 450,000 distinct CDR3 sequences, with around 32% observed a single time. The ten largest clones add up to roughly 15% of the sample. What the work shows at the level of the full study, not this receptor alone: Cumulative frequency of public TCR beta family members discriminated carriers of CMV infection plus the relevant HLA type in this cohort and an independent roughly 330-donor cohort. The ex vivo response was dominated by HLA-C-restricted CMV-specific TCR beta clonotypes, and the single most frequent clonotype in two of eight donors was supplied by these HLA-C-restricted clonotypes.

This TCR was recovered from a human donor in good health (CMV status not recorded). Some clones in this sample may be carry-over from other donors' samples. Source material: PBMCs. Recombination connected TRBV14 to TRBJ1-3; a weak D assignment points to TRBD1 (5 bases agree). The CDR3 is CASSSRVVSGNTIYF. The nucleotide sequence is given as TGTGCCAGCAGCTCCAGGGTAGTCTCTGGAAACACCATATATTTT.